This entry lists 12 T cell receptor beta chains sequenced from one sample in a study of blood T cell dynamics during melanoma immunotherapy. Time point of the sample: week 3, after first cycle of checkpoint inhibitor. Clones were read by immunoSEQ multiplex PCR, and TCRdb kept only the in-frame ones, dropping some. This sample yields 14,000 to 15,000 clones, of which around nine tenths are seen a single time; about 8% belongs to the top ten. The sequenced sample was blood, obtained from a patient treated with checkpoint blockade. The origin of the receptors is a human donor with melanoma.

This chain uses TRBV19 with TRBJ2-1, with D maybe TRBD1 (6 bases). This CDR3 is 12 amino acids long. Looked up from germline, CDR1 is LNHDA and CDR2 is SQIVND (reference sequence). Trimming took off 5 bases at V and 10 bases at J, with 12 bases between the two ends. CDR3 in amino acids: CASSPTGVEQFF. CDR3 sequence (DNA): TGTGCCAGTAGTCCGACAGGCGTGGAGCAGTTCTTC. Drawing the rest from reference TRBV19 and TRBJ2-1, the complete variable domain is DGGITQSPKYLFRKEGQNVTLSCEQNLNHDAMYWYRQDPGQGLRLIYYSQIVNDFQKGDIAEGYSVSREKKESFPLTVTSAQKNPTAFYLCASSPTGVEQFFGPGTRLTVL.

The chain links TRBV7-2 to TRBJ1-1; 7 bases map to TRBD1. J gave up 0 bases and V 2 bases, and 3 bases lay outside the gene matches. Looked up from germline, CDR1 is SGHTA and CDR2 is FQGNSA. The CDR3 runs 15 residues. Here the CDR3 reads CASSLLQGVNTEAFF. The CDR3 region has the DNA TGTGCCAGCAGCTTACTTCAGGGGGTGAACACTGAAGCTTTCTTT.

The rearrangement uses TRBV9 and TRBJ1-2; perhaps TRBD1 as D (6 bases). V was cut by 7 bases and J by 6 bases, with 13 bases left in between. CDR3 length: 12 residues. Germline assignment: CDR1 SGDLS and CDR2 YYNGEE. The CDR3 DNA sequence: TGTGCCAGCGAGGGAGAGGGGGATGGCTACACCTTC. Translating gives CASEGEGDGYTF.

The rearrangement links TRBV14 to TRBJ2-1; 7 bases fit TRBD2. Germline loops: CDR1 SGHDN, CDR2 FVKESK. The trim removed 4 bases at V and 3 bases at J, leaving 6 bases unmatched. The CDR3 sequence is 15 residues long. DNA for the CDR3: TGTGCCAGCAGCCCGGCGGGAGACCTCTACAATGAGCAGTTCTTC. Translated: CASSPAGDLYNEQFF.

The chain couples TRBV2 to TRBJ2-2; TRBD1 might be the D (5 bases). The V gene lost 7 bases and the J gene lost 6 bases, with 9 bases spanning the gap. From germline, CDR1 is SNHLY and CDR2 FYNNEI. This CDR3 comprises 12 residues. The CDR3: CASKGISGELFF. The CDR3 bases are TGTGCCAGCAAGGGGATATCCGGGGAGCTGTTTTTT.

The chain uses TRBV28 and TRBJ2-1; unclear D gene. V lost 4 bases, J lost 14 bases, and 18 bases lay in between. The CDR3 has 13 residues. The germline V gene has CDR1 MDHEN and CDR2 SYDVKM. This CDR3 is CASSWASDAIKFF. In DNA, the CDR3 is TGTGCCAGCAGTTGGGCCAGTGACGCGATAAAGTTCTTC. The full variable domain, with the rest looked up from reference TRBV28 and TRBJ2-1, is DVKVTQSSRYLVKRTGEKVFLECVQDMDHENMFWYRQDPGLGLRLIYFSYDVKMKEKGDIPEGYSVSREKKERFSLILESASTNQTSMYLCASSWASDAIKFFGPGTRLTVL.

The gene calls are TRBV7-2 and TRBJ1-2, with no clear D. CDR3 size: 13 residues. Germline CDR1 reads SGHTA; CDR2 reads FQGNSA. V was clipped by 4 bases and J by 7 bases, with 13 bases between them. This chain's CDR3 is CASSSRAEPGYTF. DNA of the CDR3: TGTGCCAGCAGCTCCCGGGCCGAACCTGGCTACACCTTC.

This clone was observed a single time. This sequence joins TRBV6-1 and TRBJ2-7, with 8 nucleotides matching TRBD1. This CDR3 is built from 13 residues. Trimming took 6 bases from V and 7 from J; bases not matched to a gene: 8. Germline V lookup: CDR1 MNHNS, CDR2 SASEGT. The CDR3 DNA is TGTGCCAGCAGACCTCAGGGGGCTGGTGAGCAGTACTTC. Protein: CASRPQGAGEQYF.

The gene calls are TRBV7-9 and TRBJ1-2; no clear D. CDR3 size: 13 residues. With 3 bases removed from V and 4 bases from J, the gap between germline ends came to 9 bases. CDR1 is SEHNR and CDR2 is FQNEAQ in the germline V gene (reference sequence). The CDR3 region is CASSFLGSYGYTF. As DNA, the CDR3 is TGTGCCAGCAGCTTTTTGGGGAGCTATGGCTACACCTTC.

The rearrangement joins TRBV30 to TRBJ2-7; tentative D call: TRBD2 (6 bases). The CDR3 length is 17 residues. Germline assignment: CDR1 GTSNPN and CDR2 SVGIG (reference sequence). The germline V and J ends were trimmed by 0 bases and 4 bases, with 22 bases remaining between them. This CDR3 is CAWSVSAFGGIFYEQYF. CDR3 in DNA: TGTGCCTGGAGTGTATCAGCCTTTGGCGGGATCTTTTACGAGCAGTACTTC.

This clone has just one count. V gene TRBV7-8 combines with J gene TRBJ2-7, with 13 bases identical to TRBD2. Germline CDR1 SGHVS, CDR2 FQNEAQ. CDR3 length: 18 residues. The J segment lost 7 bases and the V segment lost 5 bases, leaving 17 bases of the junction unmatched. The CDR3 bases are TGTGCCAGCAGCGATCCTCCGGGACTAGCGGGAATTATGGGGGAGCAGTACTTC. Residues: CASSDPPGLAGIMGEQYF.

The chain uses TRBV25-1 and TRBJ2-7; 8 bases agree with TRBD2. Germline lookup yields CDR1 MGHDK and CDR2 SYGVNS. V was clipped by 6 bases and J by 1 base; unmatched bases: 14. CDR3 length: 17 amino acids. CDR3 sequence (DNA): TGTGCCAGCAGCCGGGGGGGCGAGGCTAGCGGATCCTACGAGCAGTACTTC. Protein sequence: CASSRGGEASGSYEQYF.